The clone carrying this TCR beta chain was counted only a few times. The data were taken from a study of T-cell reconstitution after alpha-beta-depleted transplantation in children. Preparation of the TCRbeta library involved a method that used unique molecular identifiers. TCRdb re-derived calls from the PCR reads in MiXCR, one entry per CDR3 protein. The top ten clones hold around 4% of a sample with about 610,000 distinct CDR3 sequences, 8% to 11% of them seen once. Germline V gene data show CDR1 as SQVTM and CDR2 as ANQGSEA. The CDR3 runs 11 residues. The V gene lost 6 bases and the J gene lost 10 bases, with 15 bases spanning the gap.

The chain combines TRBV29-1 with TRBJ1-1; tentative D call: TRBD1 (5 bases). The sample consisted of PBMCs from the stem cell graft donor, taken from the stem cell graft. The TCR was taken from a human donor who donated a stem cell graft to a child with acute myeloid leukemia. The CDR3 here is CSVPGGAGAFF. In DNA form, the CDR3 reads TGCAGCGTCCCTGGAGGGGCGGGAGCTTTCTTT. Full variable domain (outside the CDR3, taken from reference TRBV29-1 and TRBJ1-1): SAVISQKPSRDICQRGTSLTIQCQVDSQVTMMFWYRQQPGQSLTLIATANQGSEATYESGFVIDKFPISRPNLTFSTLTVSNMSPEDSSIYLCSVPGGAGAFFGQGTRLTVV.